The 7 T cell receptor beta chains below all came from one sample that was sequenced in a study of neurological immune-mediated disorders. MiXCR, run by TCRdb on the 5' RACE reads, gives a single entry per CDR3 protein. The data contain under 130,000 distinct CDR3 sequences, 10% to 13% of them seen just once; the ten biggest clones take up under 4%. This sample's time point: longitudinal time-point 3. The sequencing sample was made of PBMCs. The receptors come from a female donor with HTLV-1-associated myelopathy (HAM/TSP).

In its sample, this clonotype was seen many times. One end of the junction is discordant with germline, which a read error may explain. The CDR3 DNA reads as TGTGCTACCAGCAGATTGGGAACTAGCGGGGGCTCCTACAATGAGCAGTTCTTC. This translates into CATSRLGTSGGSYNEQFF. The rearrangement joins TRBV15 to TRBJ2-1, with 11 nucleotides matching TRBD2. The CDR3 has 18 amino acids. Germline lookup yields CDR1 LNHNV and CDR2 YYDKDF (reference sequence).

Ten or more counts support this clonotype. This chain joins TRBV7-6 and TRBJ2-3; 7 bases are shared with TRBD1. The CDR3 has 17 amino acids. Germline CDR1 SGHVS, CDR2 FNYEAQ. Trimming removed 5 bases from V and 1 base from J; junction bases left unmatched: 12. The CDR3 sequence: CASSPRQGISRTDTQYF. As DNA, the CDR3 is TGTGCCAGCAGCCCCCGACAGGGCATATCCCGCACAGATACGCAGTATTTT.

This clonotype was found many times. The CDR3 DNA reads TGCGCCAGCAGCCCGGGCCCTGGGGGTTCACCCCTCCACTTT. Residues: CASSPGPGGSPLHF. This chain links TRBV5-1 with TRBJ1-6; tentatively, D is TRBD1 (5 bases). Germline V gene sequence: CDR1 SGHRS, CDR2 YFSETQ. The CDR3 consists of 14 residues. V lost 4 bases and J lost 9, with 14 bases in between.

This clonotype was observed at least ten times. The rearrangement links TRBV20-1 to TRBJ2-7; 7 bases align to TRBD1. V was pared by 3 bases and J by 4 bases, with 9 bases of the junction left unmatched. CDR1 and CDR2 from the germline V gene are DFQATT and SNEGSKA (reference sequence). CDR3 length: 14 amino acids. The DNA for the CDR3 is TGCAGTGCTAGTTCCGGACAGGAGCTTTACGAGCAGTACTTC. Its translation is CSASSGQELYEQYF.

At least ten counts were recorded for this clonotype. The genes are TRBV5-1 and TRBJ2-3; no definite D call. The CDR3 is 14 residues long. Trimming cost V 0 bases and J 2 bases, with 7 bases left between them. Germline lookup yields CDR1 SGHRS and CDR2 YFSETQ. The CDR3 here is CASSLGALTDTQYF. The CDR3 region has the DNA TGCGCCAGCAGCTTGGGGGCACTCACAGATACGCAGTATTTT.

Regarding this clonotype: At one end, the junction sequence differs from germline, possibly due to a read error. The rearrangement links TRBV7-2 to TRBJ2-5; 10 positions match TRBD2. The CDR3 is 15 amino acids. Germline V gene sequence: CDR1 SGHTA, CDR2 FQGNSA. The CDR3 sequence: CACRFQRGGVETQYF. CDR3 coding DNA: TGTGCCTGCAGATTCCAGCGGGGGGGTGTGGAGACCCAGTACTTC.

This clonotype was found many times. The chain links TRBV5-1 to TRBJ2-6; D call uncertain. The CDR3 runs 15 residues. Germline V gene data show CDR1 as SGHRS and CDR2 as YFSETQ. Trimming took 1 base from V and 0 from J, leaving 5 bases between them. This chain's CDR3 is CASSLSASGANVLTF. CDR3 nucleotide sequence: TGCGCCAGCAGCTTGTCCGCCTCTGGGGCCAACGTCCTGACTTTC.